The next 6 T cell receptor beta chains were all read from a single sample in a study of Graves' ophthalmopathy and Graves' hyperthyroidism. RNA transcripts served as template for amplifying TCR beta CDR3 sequences. The authors performed first-round RT-PCR with HTBI primers and then a second-round multiplex PCR. A single record per CDR3 protein comes from TCRdb applying MiXCR to the multiplex PCR reads. The sample comprises 20,000 to 25,000 distinct CDR3 sequences, 48% of which are singletons, and under 8.5% rests with the top ten. The sample taken for sequencing was peripheral blood. These receptors all stem from an adult woman with stable Graves' hyperthyroidism.

This clonotype was recorded a few times. One base away lies a much larger clone, so this may be a sequencing read error. The chain is built from TRBV27 and TRBJ2-5; TRBD1 or TRBD2 may be the D gene (5 bases each). This CDR3 has 14 amino acids. Per germline, CDR1 MNHEY and CDR2 SMNVEV (reference sequence). V was shortened by 5 bases and J by 2 bases, with 12 bases between the two germline ends. The CDR3: CASSLGREQETQYF. The DNA for the CDR3 is TGTGCCAGCAGTCTGGGACGGGAACAAGAGACCCAGTACTTC.

This sequence joins TRBV20-1 and TRBJ2-7; tentative D call: TRBD1 (5 bases). Trimming pared 2 bases from V and 1 base from J, leaving 15 bases between. Germline loops: CDR1 DFQATT, CDR2 SNEGSKA (reference sequence). This CDR3 has 15 residues. DNA of the CDR3: TGCAGTGCTAGAAATCGGCTACGGACATCCTACGAGCAGTACTTC. Its protein is CSARNRLRTSYEQYF.

This clonotype is labeled as medium-sized. The chain carries TRBV19 and TRBJ2-7, with 8 bases that match TRBD2. This CDR3 contains 15 residues. The J segment lost 2 bases and the V segment lost 8 bases, leaving 11 bases of the junction unmatched. CDR1 LNHDA and CDR2 SQIVND come from the germline V gene (reference sequence). The CDR3 sequence: CASSSESGGAYEQYF. DNA for the CDR3: TGTGCCAGTTCGTCTGAATCGGGAGGGGCCTACGAGCAGTACTTC.

This sequence joins TRBV7-9 and TRBJ1-5; TRBD1 matches at 8 bases. Trimming removed 5 bases from V and 11 bases from J; junction bases left unmatched: 14. The CDR3 is 15 residues long. The germline gives CDR1 SEHNR, CDR2 FQNEAQ (reference sequence). The CDR3 region is CASSQAGGRQPAQHF. CDR3 bases: TGTGCCAGCAGCCAAGCAGGGGGCAGGCAACCAGCCCAGCATTTT.

This clonotype counts as medium-sized. This sequence joins TRBV19 and TRBJ1-6, with TRBD1 matching 9 bases. J lost 10 bases, V lost 9 bases, and 10 bases had no gene match. The CDR3 loop spans 14 amino acids. The V gene's germline CDR1 is LNHDA and CDR2 SQIVND (reference sequence). The CDR3: CASQDRGGNSPLHF. The CDR3 bases are TGTGCCAGCCAAGACAGGGGGGGGAACTCACCCCTCCACTTT. The full variable domain, its missing parts supplied by reference TRBV19 and TRBJ1-6, is DGGITQSPKYLFRKEGQNVTLSCEQNLNHDAMYWYRQDPGQGLRLIYYSQIVNDFQKGDIAEGYSVSREKKESFPLTVTSAQKNPTAFYLCASQDRGGNSPLHFGNGTRLTVT.

This clonotype came up many times. The chain employs TRBV27 and TRBJ2-7; a weak D match, TRBD1 (6 bases). The V gene lost 3 bases and the J gene lost 7 bases, with 13 bases spanning the gap. CDR1 is MNHEY, CDR2 SMNVEV, per germline (reference sequence). CDR3 length: 13 residues. The CDR3: CASSFNRGGEQYF. Here the CDR3 DNA reads TGTGCCAGCAGTTTTAACAGAGGGGGAGAGCAGTACTTC.